Below, 3 T cell receptor beta chains from the same sample are listed, as sequenced in a study of T cell changes during pregnancy in multiple sclerosis. Assay: immunoSEQ multiplex PCR; the TCRdb copy retains only in-frame clones and omits some. The table includes tens of thousands of clones, about 88% detected once. The sequences come from CD4+ T cells from peripheral blood mononuclear cells, collected before pregnancy. Source of these receptors: a female donor with multiple sclerosis, enrolled in a pregnancy study.

The chain combines TRBV21-1 with TRBJ1-5. TRBV21-1 is a known pseudogene. The CDR3 contains 13 residues. This CDR3 reads CASTREGNQPQHF. The CDR3 DNA reads TGTGCCAGCACCAGGGAGGGCAATCAGCCCCAGCATTTT.

CDR3 nucleotide sequence: TGTGCCAGCAGCTTAGGGGGACAGGGGAGCAATTACGAGCAGTACTTC. This encodes CASSLGGQGSNYEQYF. The chain recombines TRBV7-2 with TRBJ2-7; 10 nucleotides line up with TRBD1. CDR3 size: 16 residues. After removal of 1 base from V and 4 bases from J, the junction contained 7 bases not matched to a gene. The germline CDR1 and CDR2 sequences are SGHTA and FQGNSA.

The CDR3 nucleotides read TGTGCCAGCAGCTCAACAGCGGCTTACTCCTACGAGCAGTACTTC. Encoded protein: CASSSTAAYSYEQYF. V usage is TRBV13 and J usage is TRBJ2-7; D may be TRBD2 (5 bases). CDR1 and CDR2 from the germline V gene are PRHDT and FYEKMQ (reference sequence). The CDR3 has 15 residues. V was pared by 4 bases and J by 0 bases, with 13 bases between.